The 25 T cell receptor beta chains reported below all come from one sample, sequenced in a study of circulating and synovial CD4+ cells in juvenile arthritis. Clones were sequenced by immunoSEQ multiplex PCR, and TCRdb holds only the in-frame ones, with some missing. The data hold 36,000 or so clones, with approximately 93% observed a single time. Specimen: CD4+ T cells from blood. Receptors originate from a human donor with juvenile idiopathic arthritis.

This clone is a singleton in its sample. J is TRBJ1-2 and V is TRBV20-1; D might be TRBD1 (6 bases). The CDR3 is made up of 11 amino acids. Trimming left V 8 bases short and J 4 bases short, with 11 bases between. Germline V gene lookup returns CDR1 DFQATT and CDR2 SNEGSKA (reference sequence). This chain's CDR3 is CSKTGPYGYTF. The CDR3 nucleotides are TGCAGTAAAACAGGGCCCTATGGCTACACCTTC.

The chain combines TRBV7-8 with TRBJ2-5; no firm D call. Germline V gives CDR1 SGHVS, CDR2 FQNEAQ. This CDR3 spans 14 amino acids. The germline V and J ends were trimmed by 2 bases and 2 bases, with 9 bases remaining between them. CDR3 protein: CASSLNGQQETQYF. The CDR3 DNA is TGTGCCAGCAGCTTAAATGGCCAGCAAGAGACCCAGTACTTC.

The chain links TRBV10-3 to TRBJ2-2; 7 positions agree with TRBD1. The CDR3 totals 14 residues. In germline, CDR1 is ENHRY, CDR2 SYGVKD. The trim removed 6 bases at V and 0 bases at J, leaving 1 base unmatched. CDR3 in amino acids: CAIRGTANTGELFF. The CDR3 nucleotides are TGTGCCATCAGAGGGACAGCGAACACCGGGGAGCTGTTTTTT.

This chain joins TRBV7-2 and TRBJ2-7; possibly TRBD2 for D (5 bases). Germline V gene sequence: CDR1 SGHTA, CDR2 FQGNSA. The CDR3 sequence is 17 residues long. Trimming left V 2 bases short and J 0 bases short, with 17 bases between. CDR3 protein: CASSLSGGYQSSYEQYF. CDR3 DNA: TGTGCCAGCAGCTTATCGGGCGGGTACCAAAGCTCCTACGAGCAGTACTTC.

The rearrangement joins TRBV2 to TRBJ2-2; D is perhaps TRBD1 (6 bases). Germline lookup yields CDR1 SNHLY and CDR2 FYNNEI. CDR3 length: 13 amino acids. V lost 7 bases, J lost 5 bases, and 11 bases lay in between. The CDR3, as DNA: TGTGCCAGCAAACAGGGATGGACCGGGGAGCTGTTTTTT. The encoded protein is CASKQGWTGELFF. Based on the CDR3 plus reference TRBV2 and TRBJ2-2, the full variable domain is EPEVTQTPSHQVTQMGQEVILRCVPISNHLYFYWYRQILGQKVEFLVSFYNNEISEKSEIFDDQFSVERPDGSNFTLKIRSTKLEDSAMYFCASKQGWTGELFFGEGSRLTVL.

This clone came up a few times. This chain joins TRBV28 and TRBJ1-4; tentatively, D is TRBD1 (5 bases). The germline V gene encodes CDR1 MDHEN and CDR2 SYDVKM. The CDR3 spans 15 residues. V lost 6 bases, J lost 6 bases, and 17 bases lay in between. The CDR3 nucleotides read TGTGCCAGCAGCACTACTCAGGGATTGCATGAAAAACTGTTTTTT. Translating it yields CASSTTQGLHEKLFF.

Of note for this clone: Distinct nucleotide sequences in the sample also encode this CDR3. V gene TRBV9 combines with J gene TRBJ1-6; 7 bases fit TRBD1. V lost 0 bases and J lost 13; bases outside the gene matches: 7. Germline V CDR1 and CDR2: SGDLS, YYNGEE. The CDR3 consists of 14 residues. The CDR3 is CASSVEPGGSPLHF. The CDR3 DNA follows: TGTGCCAGCAGCGTAGAACCAGGGGGTTCCCCCCTCCACTTT. The variable domain in full, with the rest retrieved from reference TRBV9 and TRBJ1-6, is DSGVTQTPKHLITATGQRVTLRCSPRSGDLSVYWYQQSLDQGLQFLIQYYNGEERAKGNILERFSAQQFPDLHSELNLSSLELGDSALYFCASSVEPGGSPLHFGNGTRLTVT.

The chain joins TRBV28 to TRBJ2-5; the match to TRBD2 covers 7 bases. The V gene's germline CDR1 is MDHEN and CDR2 SYDVKM. Trimming removed 8 bases from V and 2 bases from J; junction bases left unmatched: 5. This CDR3 is built from 13 residues. The CDR3 region has the DNA TGTGCCAGCGGGGGAGGGGTGCAAGAGACCCAGTACTTC. This translates into CASGGGVQETQYF.

J is TRBJ2-7 and V is TRBV5-1; tentative D call: TRBD1 (6 bases). V was trimmed by 0 bases and J by 2 bases, leaving 15 bases between them. Germline V CDR1 and CDR2: SGHRS, YFSETQ. CDR3 length: 16 residues. The CDR3 DNA reads TGCGCCAGCAGCTTGGCCAAAGGGACAACCACCTACGAGCAGTACTTC. Residues: CASSLAKGTTTYEQYF. Looking up the rest from reference TRBV5-1 and TRBJ2-7 gives the full variable domain: KAGVTQTPRYLIKTRGQQVTLSCSPISGHRSVSWYQQTPGQGLQFLFEYFSETQRNKGNFPGRFSGRQFSNSRSEMNVSTLELGDSALYLCASSLAKGTTTYEQYFGPGTRLTVT.

The chain has TRBV30 and TRBJ2-3, with a weak D call TRBD2 (7 bases). This CDR3 has 16 residues. V lost 7 bases, J lost 1 base, and 21 bases lay in between. Germline CDR1 is GTSNPN and CDR2 is SVGIG (reference sequence). CDR3 nucleotide sequence: TGTGCCTCGGATAGAGGAGGGGGGAGGGGCACAGATACGCAGTATTTT. Encoded protein: CASDRGGGRGTDTQYF.

This chain uses TRBV6-4 with TRBJ1-2; D might be TRBD1 (6 bases). The CDR3 totals 12 residues. The germline V and J ends were trimmed by 7 bases and 6 bases, with 12 bases remaining between them. The germline V gene has CDR1 MRHNA and CDR2 SNTAGT. This chain's CDR3 is CASTLGGHGYTF. CDR3 nucleotide sequence: TGTGCCAGCACACTCGGGGGGCATGGCTACACCTTC.

The rearrangement uses TRBV14 and TRBJ2-5; D gene uncertain. Looked up from germline, CDR1 is SGHDN and CDR2 is FVKESK. CDR3 length: 12 residues. V was trimmed by 4 bases and J by 5 bases, leaving 8 bases between them. The CDR3 loop reads CASSRPVETQYF. For the CDR3, the DNA is TGTGCCAGCAGCCGCCCGGTGGAGACCCAGTACTTC.

As concerns this clone: Other DNA sequences in this specimen translate into the identical CDR3. The chain links TRBV9 to TRBJ1-2; D call uncertain. This CDR3 comprises 13 residues. V shed 5 bases and J shed 8 bases, with 16 bases lying between them. Germline CDR1 SGDLS, CDR2 YYNGEE. The CDR3 reads CASSKVTAAGYTF. For the CDR3, the DNA is TGTGCCAGCAGTAAAGTAACGGCGGCCGGCTACACCTTC. Complete variable domain (other parts from reference TRBV9 and TRBJ1-2): DSGVTQTPKHLITATGQRVTLRCSPRSGDLSVYWYQQSLDQGLQFLIQYYNGEERAKGNILERFSAQQFPDLHSELNLSSLELGDSALYFCASSKVTAAGYTFGSGTRLTVV.

This clone was detected once. The chain has TRBV9 and TRBJ1-1, with a possible D match to TRBD1 (6 bases). The CDR3 sequence is 14 residues long. Trimming took 2 bases from V and 0 from J, leaving 8 bases between them. CDR1 and CDR2 (germline): SGDLS, YYNGEE. As DNA, the CDR3 is TGTGCCAGCAGCGTTGACAGGCTGAACACTGAAGCTTTCTTT. Translating it yields CASSVDRLNTEAFF.

V is TRBV19 and J is TRBJ2-4, with 7 bases that match TRBD1. Per germline, CDR1 LNHDA and CDR2 SQIVND (reference sequence). The V segment lost 4 bases and the J segment 12 bases; nucleotides outside the gene matches: 12. This CDR3 is built from 14 residues. The CDR3 sequence is CASSKTGYLTDQYF. The CDR3 DNA is TGTGCCAGTAGTAAGACAGGGTACCTAACGGATCAGTACTTC.

The chain couples TRBV7-8 to TRBJ2-7; the match to TRBD1 covers 9 bases. The CDR3 covers 13 residues. J gave up 6 bases and V 1 base, and 1 base lay outside the gene matches. Germline V gene sequence: CDR1 SGHVS, CDR2 FQNEAQ. DNA of the CDR3: TGTGCCAGCAGCTTAGGGGGACAGGGCGAGCAGTACTTC. Protein product: CASSLGGQGEQYF.

The chain employs TRBV6-5 and TRBJ1-2; weak D call: TRBD1 (5 bases). Germline loops: CDR1 MNHEY, CDR2 SVGAGI. Trimming shortened V by 8 bases and J by 7 bases, and 11 bases separated the two germline ends. The CDR3 has 11 amino acids. As DNA, the CDR3 is TGTGCCAGCTCCTGGAGGGGTGGCTACACCTTC. Amino acid sequence: CASSWRGGYTF.

The V call is TRBV2, the J call TRBJ2-1; 12 nucleotides line up with TRBD2. CDR1 and CDR2 (germline): SNHLY, FYNNEI. CDR3 length equals 16 residues. V was pared by 5 bases and J by 2 bases, with 4 bases of the junction left unmatched. The CDR3 coding sequence is TGTGCCAGCAGTAAACTAGCGGGGGGTGCCTACAATGAGCAGTTCTTC. Translating it yields CASSKLAGGAYNEQFF.

V and J are TRBV5-1 and TRBJ2-5; 10 nucleotides agree with TRBD2. Trimming at V came to 0 bases and at J to 2 bases, leaving 7 bases not matched to a gene. The V gene's germline CDR1 is SGHRS and CDR2 YFSETQ. The CDR3 length is 17 residues. For the CDR3, the DNA is TGCGCCAGCAGCTTGGGGGGACTAGCGAAGGGGCAAGAGACCCAGTACTTC. Its translation is CASSLGGLAKGQETQYF. Full variable domain (remainder filled in from reference TRBV5-1 and TRBJ2-5): KAGVTQTPRYLIKTRGQQVTLSCSPISGHRSVSWYQQTPGQGLQFLFEYFSETQRNKGNFPGRFSGRQFSNSRSEMNVSTLELGDSALYLCASSLGGLAKGQETQYFGPGTRLLVL.

The chain has TRBV2 and TRBJ2-3, with 8 bases matching TRBD1. V dropped 6 bases and J dropped 0; count of bases not matched to a gene: 8. CDR3 size: 16 residues. Germline lookup yields CDR1 SNHLY and CDR2 FYNNEI. The CDR3 is CASSLMTGVSTDTQYF. The DNA of the CDR3 is TGTGCCAGCAGCTTAATGACAGGGGTGAGCACAGATACGCAGTATTTT.

This clone appeared once. This rearrangement joins TRBV19 to TRBJ1-6; 9 bases agree with TRBD1. The CDR3 is 15 residues long. Germline-derived CDR1 and CDR2 are LNHDA and SQIVND (reference sequence). V shed 8 bases, J shed 8 bases, and the junction held 10 bases outside the gene matches. CDR3 residues: CASGPGQGLHSPLHF. CDR3 nucleotide sequence: TGTGCCAGTGGTCCGGGACAGGGCCTGCATTCACCCCTCCACTTT.

The chain couples TRBV6-1 to TRBJ2-5, with D possibly TRBD2 on 6 matching bases. CDR3 size: 22 residues. The V end was cut by 0 bases, the J end by 0 bases, with 29 bases between. Germline CDR1 MNHNS, CDR2 SASEGT. The CDR3 bases are TGTGCCAGCAGTGAAGCGCCTCCAAAGGGCCCTGGGACGGGGAGGTACCAAGAGACCCAGTACTTC. Encoded protein: CASSEAPPKGPGTGRYQETQYF.

The table lists this clone with a count of one. The rearrangement uses TRBV7-3 and TRBJ2-3; 10 positions agree with TRBD1. The germline gives CDR1 SGHTA, CDR2 FQGTGA. The CDR3 is 15 residues long. Losses at the gene ends were 3 bases for V and 6 bases for J; bases not matched to a gene: 6. The CDR3 sequence: CASSLTGTGADTQYF. The DNA for the CDR3 is TGTGCCAGCAGCTTGACCGGGACAGGGGCTGATACGCAGTATTTT.

V usage is TRBV23-1 and J usage is TRBJ2-7; 12 bases are a match to TRBD1. TRBV23-1 is an ORF; its function is uncertain. Trimming at V came to 4 bases and at J to 2 bases, leaving 9 bases not matched to a gene. This CDR3 has 17 residues. The CDR3 DNA reads as TGCGCCAGCAGTCCTCCGGGGGGACAGGGGGCAACCTACGAGCAGTACTTC. It yields the protein CASSPPGGQGATYEQYF.

This clone appeared a single time. The V call is TRBV6-1, the J call TRBJ2-7, with TRBD1 identical over 7 bases. V lost 8 bases to trimming and J lost 2 bases; unmatched junction nucleotides: 6. The CDR3 length is 13 residues. Germline CDR1 MNHNS, CDR2 SASEGT. The CDR3 is CASRRDSPYEQYF. The DNA of the CDR3 is TGTGCCAGCCGACGGGACAGTCCCTACGAGCAGTACTTC.